What follows are 32 T cell receptor beta chains derived from one specimen sequenced in a study of neoadjuvant anti-PD-1 for oral cavity cancer (dated by TCRdb to 2020 to 2023). The method behind the library was the immunoSEQ multiplex PCR assay. TCRdb provides this immuneACCESS table in a form limited to in-frame rearrangements. Some clones are lacking; in checked studies, under half of them reflect an unresolved V gene, and why the rest are absent is not known. Present in this sample are more than 15,000 clones, less than 70% of which were seen just once. The ten top clones hold approximately 3% of the sample. What the time point label conveys for this sample: before neoadjuvant nivolumab. The sequencing here drew on PBMCs, taken before nivolumab (anti-PD-1) treatment. The receptors come from a person aged 35 to 85 with oral cavity squamous cell carcinoma.

This chain connects TRBV28 to TRBJ2-7, with 8 bases identical to TRBD1. The V gene end was trimmed by 6 bases and the J gene end by 4 bases; junction bases not matched to a gene: 8. The length of the CDR3 is 14 residues. In germline, CDR1 is MDHEN, CDR2 SYDVKM. The CDR3 reads CASRRQGISYEQYF. CDR3 bases: TGTGCCAGCAGACGACAGGGGATTTCTTACGAGCAGTACTTC.

V is TRBV9 and J is TRBJ2-3; 7 bases agree with TRBD2. The ends lost 0 bases at V and 4 bases at J; junction bases unmatched: 5. Looked up from germline, CDR1 is SGDLS and CDR2 is YYNGEE. This CDR3 has 15 residues. The CDR3 here is CASSVAGGSPDTQYF. CDR3 DNA sequence: TGTGCCAGCAGCGTAGCAGGCGGGAGCCCAGATACGCAGTATTTT.

This clone has only a few counts. The J gene is TRBJ1-2, the V gene TRBV5-1; 7 nucleotides match TRBD1. The CDR3 loop spans 16 amino acids. With V trimmed by 0 bases and J by 0 bases, 5 bases remained unmatched. The germline V gene has CDR1 SGHRS and CDR2 YFSETQ. As DNA, the CDR3 is TGCGCCAGCAGCTTGGATTGGACAGGAGCTAACTATGGCTACACCTTC. Amino acid sequence: CASSLDWTGANYGYTF.

This clone was detected a few times. The chain couples TRBV11-2 to TRBJ2-1; D call uncertain. Germline V gives CDR1 SGHAT, CDR2 FQNNGV. The CDR3 totals 14 residues. V shed 7 bases and J shed 5 bases, with 15 bases lying between them. DNA of the CDR3: TGTGCCAGCACAGGTGAATATGGGGACAATGAGCAGTTCTTC. Translating it yields CASTGEYGDNEQFF.

V and J are TRBV25-1 and TRBJ2-7; D call uncertain. V gave up 6 bases and J gave up 5 bases, with 8 bases separating them. Germline loops: CDR1 MGHDK, CDR2 SYGVNS. The CDR3 runs to 11 residues. The CDR3 loop reads CASSFLHEQYF. In DNA form, the CDR3 reads TGTGCCAGCAGCTTTTTACACGAGCAGTACTTC.

In DNA, the CDR3 is TGTGCCAGCAGCTTAGTGGCAGGGAATGGAAACACCATATATTTT. Translating it yields CASSLVAGNGNTIYF. V is TRBV7-6 and J is TRBJ1-3; tentatively, D is TRBD1 (5 bases). This CDR3 is built from 15 residues. With 1 base removed from V and 3 bases from J, the gap between germline ends came to 10 bases. Germline lookup yields CDR1 SGHVS and CDR2 FNYEAQ.

The chain has TRBV2 and TRBJ2-5; 10 bases align to TRBD1. CDR3 length equals 15 residues. J was trimmed by 4 bases and V by 6 bases; bases with no gene match: 8. Germline CDR1 and CDR2: SNHLY and FYNNEI. CDR3: CASSLGQGGIETQYF. In DNA form, the CDR3 reads TGTGCCAGCAGCCTAGGACAGGGGGGGATAGAGACCCAGTACTTC.

In its sample, this clone was seen a few times. V usage is TRBV19 and J usage is TRBJ1-1; 8 nucleotides align to TRBD1. The V and J ends lost 6 bases and 4 bases, in that order; junction bases with no gene match: 7. The germline V gene has CDR1 LNHDA and CDR2 SQIVND (reference sequence). The CDR3 totals 14 residues. Here the CDR3 DNA reads TGTGCCAGTAGAGCCAAGCAGGGGGCCACTGAAGCTTTCTTT. It yields the protein CASRAKQGATEAFF.

The chain employs TRBV5-4 and TRBJ2-7; D not certain. Trimming shortened V by 0 bases and J by 2 bases, and 9 bases separated the two germline ends. CDR1 and CDR2 (germline): SGHNT, YYREEE (reference sequence). This CDR3 is 14 amino acids long. The CDR3 DNA reads as TGTGCCAGCAGCTTGGATCCAGGACCCTACGAGCAGTACTTC. It yields the protein CASSLDPGPYEQYF.

V usage is TRBV29-1 and J usage is TRBJ2-5; 10 bases agree with TRBD2. The germline gives CDR1 SQVTM, CDR2 ANQGSEA. After removal of 0 bases from V and 5 bases from J, the junction contained 9 bases not matched to a gene. The CDR3 totals 16 residues. The CDR3, as DNA: TGCAGCGTTGAAGAACCCAGCGGGAGGGCCTACGAGACCCAGTACTTC. Encoded protein: CSVEEPSGRAYETQYF.

The chain is built from TRBV11-2 and TRBJ2-1; either TRBD1 or TRBD2 may supply D (5 bases each). CDR3 size: 15 residues. Germline V gene sequence: CDR1 SGHAT, CDR2 FQNNGV. V was pared by 3 bases and J by 6 bases, with 15 bases between. The CDR3 sequence: CASSFPGPSFNEQFF. The DNA for the CDR3 is TGTGCCAGCAGCTTCCCGGGACCAAGTTTCAATGAGCAGTTCTTC.

This clone was counted a single time. This chain joins TRBV11-1 and TRBJ2-1; 9 nucleotides match TRBD1. Germline loops: CDR1 SGHAT, CDR2 FQDESV (reference sequence). V was pared by 5 bases and J by 9 bases, with 8 bases of the junction left unmatched. CDR3 size: 14 residues. In DNA, the CDR3 is TGTGCCAGCAGCCGGACAGGGGCCCGAAGTGAGCAGTTCTTC. Translated: CASSRTGARSEQFF.

This clone has just one count. Here the CDR3 reads CASTPGQKFGGYTF. CDR3 nucleotide sequence: TGCGCCAGTACCCCGGGACAGAAGTTTGGAGGCTACACCTTC. The chain has TRBV10-2 and TRBJ1-2, with TRBD1 matching 7 bases. The CDR3 covers 14 residues. The V gene's germline CDR1 is WSHSY and CDR2 SAAADI. With V trimmed by 9 bases and J by 8 bases, 15 bases remained unmatched.

The CDR3, as DNA: TGTGCCAGCAGTTCGTGGCCGACAGGGGGAAACGAGCAGTACTTC. The encoded protein is CASSSWPTGGNEQYF. The gene calls are TRBV5-6 and TRBJ2-7; 9 bases agree with TRBD1. Losses at the gene ends were 5 bases for V and 5 bases for J; bases not matched to a gene: 11. Germline CDR1 is SGHDT and CDR2 is YYEEEE. This CDR3 has 15 residues.

A few counts support this clone. The chain uses TRBV6-1 and TRBJ2-7, with 9 bases lining up with TRBD1. The V segment lost 1 base and the J segment 4 bases; nucleotides outside the gene matches: 5. This CDR3 comprises 15 residues. Germline V gene data show CDR1 as MNHNS and CDR2 as SASEGT. The CDR3 loop reads CASSEEFGQGYEQYF. The CDR3 nucleotides read TGTGCCAGCAGTGAAGAGTTCGGACAGGGGTACGAGCAGTACTTC.

The chain joins TRBV11-2 to TRBJ2-2; D is undetermined. Trimming pared 5 bases from V and 6 bases from J, leaving 13 bases between. This CDR3 contains 14 residues. CDR1 is SGHAT and CDR2 is FQNNGV in the germline V gene. This CDR3 is CASSQGSNPGELFF. The CDR3 coding sequence is TGTGCCAGCAGCCAAGGATCTAACCCCGGGGAGCTGTTTTTT.

V gene TRBV7-9 combines with J gene TRBJ2-7; TRBD1 is a possible D gene (6 bases). V was cut by 5 bases and J by 1 base, with 12 bases left in between. The CDR3 consists of 14 residues. Germline CDR1 is SEHNR and CDR2 is FQNEAQ (reference sequence). CDR3 nucleotides: TGTGCCAGCAGCGGGACACCAACTTCCTACGAGCAGTACTTC. Amino acid sequence: CASSGTPTSYEQYF.

The chain carries TRBV5-4 and TRBJ2-5, with 7 bases identical to TRBD2. Trimming at V came to 3 bases and at J to 8 bases, leaving 10 bases not matched to a gene. Per the germline V gene, CDR1 is SGHNT and CDR2 is YYREEE (reference sequence). CDR3 length equals 14 residues. The CDR3 DNA is TGTGCCAGCAGCTCCGGGGATTCTAGCGGCACCCAGTACTTC. Translating gives CASSSGDSSGTQYF.

The V call is TRBV19, the J call TRBJ1-2; D might be TRBD1 (6 bases). CDR3 length: 14 residues. Trimming stripped 4 bases from V and 7 bases from J, with 16 bases between. CDR1 is LNHDA, CDR2 SQIVND, per germline (reference sequence). CDR3 in amino acids: CASSTSRDISGYTF. Here the CDR3 DNA reads TGTGCCAGTAGTACGTCCCGGGACATCTCTGGCTACACCTTC.

The chain uses TRBV5-1 and TRBJ2-3; 7 nucleotides line up with TRBD2. J lost 2 bases, V lost 0 bases, and 12 bases had no gene match. Germline lookup yields CDR1 SGHRS and CDR2 YFSETQ. The CDR3 spans 18 residues. The CDR3, as DNA: TGCGCCAGCAGCTTGGGCTCACTAGCGAGACTGAACACAGATACGCAGTATTTT. Amino acids: CASSLGSLARLNTDTQYF.

The V gene is TRBV13, the J gene TRBJ1-1; the D gene is possibly TRBD1 (5 bases). Germline V gene data show CDR1 as PRHDT and CDR2 as FYEKMQ (reference sequence). V was trimmed by 4 bases and J by 4 bases, leaving 10 bases between them. The CDR3 covers 13 residues. CDR3 DNA sequence: TGTGCCAGCAGCTCACAGGTGACCACTGAAGCTTTCTTT. It encodes CASSSQVTTEAFF. The full variable domain, rest sourced from reference TRBV13 and TRBJ1-1, is AAGVIQSPRHLIKEKRETATLKCYPIPRHDTVYWYQQGPGQDPQFLISFYEKMQSDKGSIPDRFSAQQFSDYHSELNMSSLELGDSALYFCASSSQVTTEAFFGQGTRLTVV.

This clone appeared once. This chain links TRBV5-1 with TRBJ2-7; D might be TRBD2 (6 bases). The CDR3 length is 14 residues. The ends were cut back, 4 bases at V and 3 bases at J, with 14 bases in the middle. Germline V gene data show CDR1 as SGHRS and CDR2 as YFSETQ. The CDR3 DNA follows: TGCGCCAGCAGCCCTTCTAGCGAGGTCTACGAGCAGTACTTC. This gives the protein CASSPSSEVYEQYF.

This sequence joins TRBV6-5 and TRBJ1-5; D gene uncertain. This CDR3 spans 14 amino acids. Trimming left V 6 bases short and J 6 bases short, with 15 bases between. Germline V gives CDR1 MNHEY, CDR2 SVGAGI. The CDR3 loop is CASSLRREAQPQHF. The CDR3 DNA follows: TGTGCCAGCAGCCTCAGGAGGGAGGCTCAGCCCCAGCATTTT.

The chain links TRBV13 to TRBJ2-5, with 13 nucleotides matching TRBD2. V was pared by 5 bases and J by 5 bases, with 8 bases of the junction left unmatched. In germline, CDR1 is PRHDT, CDR2 FYEKMQ (reference sequence). The CDR3 has 16 residues. The CDR3 reads CASSNRLAGGMETQYF. The CDR3, as DNA: TGTGCCAGCAGCAACCGACTAGCGGGAGGCATGGAGACCCAGTACTTC.

The V call is TRBV5-4, the J call TRBJ1-1; the D gene is possibly TRBD1 (6 bases). V was pared by 3 bases and J by 1 base, with 13 bases between. The CDR3 runs 15 residues. Germline V gene sequence: CDR1 SGHNT, CDR2 YYREEE (reference sequence). CDR3 in amino acids: CASSSALTGNTEAFF. The CDR3 region has the DNA TGTGCCAGCAGCTCAGCTCTGACAGGGAACACTGAAGCTTTCTTT.

The chain combines TRBV19 with TRBJ1-5; 7 bases agree with TRBD1. CDR3 length equals 15 residues. J lost 4 bases, V lost 10 bases, and 13 bases had no gene match. In germline, CDR1 is LNHDA, CDR2 SQIVND (reference sequence). CDR3 sequence reads: CATREQGNLNQPQHF. CDR3 sequence (DNA): TGTGCCACTAGAGAACAGGGGAATTTGAATCAGCCCCAGCATTTT.

The chain carries TRBV6-5 and TRBJ1-2, with 7 bases identical to TRBD1. Germline values: CDR1 MNHEY, CDR2 SVGAGI. V gave up 2 bases and J gave up 6 bases; unmatched junction bases: 3. This CDR3 has 13 residues. In DNA form, the CDR3 reads TGTGCCAGCAGTTACGGGCAGGGGGATGGCTACACCTTC. Its translation: CASSYGQGDGYTF.

The CDR3 DNA follows: TGTGCCAGCAGTTACTCGACAGGGGGCCAAAACTATGGCTACACCTTC. This gives the protein CASSYSTGGQNYGYTF. The rearrangement links TRBV6-5 to TRBJ1-2; TRBD1 matches 10 bases. This CDR3 spans 16 amino acids. CDR1 is MNHEY, CDR2 SVGAGI, per germline. The V segment lost 0 bases and the J segment 2 bases; nucleotides outside the gene matches: 3.

The V and J genes are TRBV5-1 and TRBJ2-7; D not resolved. The CDR3 spans 15 residues. Germline values: CDR1 SGHRS, CDR2 YFSETQ. V lost 4 bases and J lost 1, with 15 bases in between. The CDR3 region is CASSTEQTPSYEQYF. In DNA form, the CDR3 reads TGCGCCAGCAGCACCGAGCAGACGCCATCCTACGAGCAGTACTTC. The full variable domain, its missing parts supplied by reference TRBV5-1 and TRBJ2-7, is KAGVTQTPRYLIKTRGQQVTLSCSPISGHRSVSWYQQTPGQGLQFLFEYFSETQRNKGNFPGRFSGRQFSNSRSEMNVSTLELGDSALYLCASSTEQTPSYEQYFGPGTRLTVT.

V usage is TRBV6-5 and J usage is TRBJ1-2; D ambiguous. This CDR3 region has 14 residues. V lost 5 bases to trimming and J lost 2 bases, with 12 bases between them. Germline CDR1 MNHEY, CDR2 SVGAGI. The CDR3 DNA follows: TGTGCCAGCAGTGCCTCGACCGGCAACTATGGCTACACCTTC. It encodes CASSASTGNYGYTF.

The V gene is TRBV4-1, the J gene TRBJ2-7; D call uncertain. Germline values: CDR1 MGHRA, CDR2 YSYEKL. The CDR3 sequence is 17 residues long. V lost 1 base to trimming and J lost 2 bases, with 18 bases between them. The CDR3 nucleotides are TGCGCCAGCAGCCAAGCCCTTGGGAAAACGGGCGCCTACGAGCAGTACTTC. Its translation is CASSQALGKTGAYEQYF.

The CDR3 here is CASSSEVTGGYEQYF. CDR3 nucleotides: TGTGCCAGCAGCTCCGAGGTAACGGGGGGATACGAGCAGTACTTC. This chain links TRBV5-6 with TRBJ2-7, with 7 bases fitting TRBD2. Germline V gene data show CDR1 as SGHDT and CDR2 as YYEEEE. This CDR3 contains 15 residues. The V segment lost 3 bases and the J segment 4 bases; nucleotides outside the gene matches: 10.